A selection of T cell receptor beta chains follows, all from one sample in a study of blood T cell repertoires in COVID-19. Method: immunoSEQ multiplex PCR; TCRdb's copy keeps in-frame clones and lacks some. The sample includes around 310,000 clones, 85% to 90% seen only once; the top ten take just under 9.5%. Material for sequencing was PBMCs or T cells enriched from blood (not recorded which). The receptors shown here come from a woman aged 30 to 39 who had recovered from COVID-19. CDR3s include the opening cysteine and the closing phenylalanine or tryptophan. The order of the fields is D gene, clone size, V gene, J gene, CDR3 protein, CDR3 DNA. D genes are given only for firm matches. Part of the rows lack a size; the others show once, few, many or a class for expanded clones.

-	-	TRBV19	TRBJ2-7	CASSITGREQYF	TGTGCCAGTAGTATAACAGGGCGGGAGCAGTACTTC
TRBD2	-	TRBV6-6	TRBJ2-7	CASTEPGLAGIYEQYF	TGTGCCAGCACGGAACCGGGACTAGCGGGAATCTACGAGCAGTACTTC
TRBD1	-	TRBV7-8	TRBJ1-2	CASSLVEGAVGYTF	TGTGCCAGCAGCTTAGTGGAGGGGGCTGTAGGCTACACCTTC
-	-	TRBV7-9	TRBJ2-5	CASRPGRGYQETQYF	TGTGCCAGCAGGCCGGGACGGGGGTACCAAGAGACCCAGTACTTC
-	-	TRBV28	TRBJ1-2	CASSWAGYGYTF	TGTGCCAGCAGTTGGGCGGGCTATGGCTACACCTTC
TRBD1	-	TRBV6-6	TRBJ2-7	CASTLVRGYEQYF	TGTGCCAGCACGTTAGTCAGGGGGTACGAGCAGTACTTC
-	-	TRBV6-5	TRBJ2-3	CASSLIDGSTDTQYF	TGTGCCAGCAGCCTAATCGACGGGAGCACAGATACGCAGTATTTT
-	few	TRBV19	TRBJ1-2	CASGQSFSYGYTF	TGTGCCAGCGGACAGTCATTTTCATATGGCTACACCTTC
TRBD1	-	TRBV7-8	TRBJ1-5	CASSQGQDQPQHF	TGTGCCAGCAGCCAGGGACAGGACCAGCCCCAGCATTTT
TRBD2	-	TRBV10-3	TRBJ2-5	CAISVAGGRRETQYF	TGTGCCATCAGTGTCGCGGGAGGGCGGCGGGAGACCCAGTACTTC
-	-	TRBV20-1	TRBJ1-2	CSAPRDGYTF	TGCAGTGCCCCGAGGGATGGCTACACCTTC
-	-	TRBV6-5	TRBJ1-2	CASSYGAGTNYGYTF	TGTGCCAGCAGTTACGGGGCAGGGACTAACTATGGCTACACCTTC
TRBD2	-	TRBV2	TRBJ2-3	CASSALAGGTDTQYF	TGTGCCAGCAGTGCTCTAGCGGGAGGTACAGATACGCAGTATTTT
TRBD1	-	TRBV30	TRBJ2-2	CAWRRAGTGGGELFF	TGTGCCTGGAGACGCGCCGGGACAGGGGGCGGGGAGCTGTTTTTT
TRBD2	-	TRBV5-1	TRBJ2-1	CASSLGLAGAYNEQFF	TGCGCCAGCAGCTTGGGTCTAGCGGGAGCCTACAATGAGCAGTTCTTC
TRBD2	-	TRBV11-3	TRBJ2-7	CASSLGLAGEQYF	TGTGCCAGCAGCCTAGGACTAGCCGGCGAGCAGTACTTC
-	-	TRBV29-1	TRBJ2-1	CSVEGASALPFF	TGCAGCGTTGAAGGGGCGAGTGCTCTACCGTTCTTC
-	-	TRBV19	TRBJ1-5	CASSKSSNQPQHF	TGTGCCAGTAGTAAGAGTAGCAATCAGCCCCAGCATTTT
TRBD2	once	TRBV23-1	TRBJ2-1	CASSQWSSSGRIYNEQFF	TGCGCCAGCAGTCAATGGTCCTCTAGCGGGAGAATCTACAATGAGCAGTTCTTC
TRBD2	-	TRBV4-2	TRBJ2-7	CASSQGIRTSGRGNEQYF	TGTGCCAGCAGCCAAGGTATACGGACTAGCGGGAGAGGCAACGAGCAGTACTTC
-	-	TRBV28	TRBJ1-2	CATTGRDYGYTF	TGTGCCACCACCGGCAGGGACTATGGCTACACCTTC
TRBD1	-	TRBV7-9	TRBJ1-4	CASSPPGDSDNEKLFF	TGTGCCAGCAGCCCGCCCGGGGACAGCGATAATGAAAAACTGTTTTTT
-	-	TRBV10-3	TRBJ1-1	CAAGGAGAFF	TGTGCCGCGGGGGGCGCGGGGGCTTTCTTT
-	-	TRBV12-3/TRBV12-4	TRBJ2-7	CASSLWLF	TGTGCCAGCAGTTTATGGCTCTTC
TRBD2	-	TRBV9	TRBJ2-1	CASTPRSGSSYNEQFF	TGTGCCAGCACCCCACGGAGCGGGAGCTCCTACAATGAGCAGTTCTTC
-	-	TRBV28	TRBJ2-2	CASSLSQGFSTGELFF	TGTGCCAGCAGTTTGTCGCAGGGGTTTAGTACCGGGGAGCTGTTTTTT
-	-	TRBV5-1	TRBJ2-3	CASSPLTTDTQYF	TGCGCCAGCAGCCCACTAACCACAGATACGCAGTATTTT
-	-	TRBV30	TRBJ2-2	CAWSRGTNTGELFF	TGTGCCTGGAGTCGGGGTACGAACACCGGGGAGCTGTTTTTT
TRBD1	-	TRBV5-6	TRBJ1-1	CASSAYRGYTEAFF	TGTGCCAGCAGCGCTTACAGGGGGTACACTGAAGCTTTCTTT
-	once	TRBV7-8	TRBJ2-2	CASSLEAAGNTGELFF	TGTGCCAGCAGCTTAGAAGCCGCGGGGAACACCGGGGAGCTGTTTTTT
-	-	TRBV6-5	TRBJ2-5	CASSYEEGVTQYF	TGTGCCAGCAGTTACGAGGAAGGGGTCACCCAGTACTTC
-	-	TRBV18	TRBJ2-3	CASSPPFEVPTQYF	TGTGCCAGCTCACCACCTTTCGAGGTGCCGACGCAGTATTTT
-	-	TRBV5-8	TRBJ2-1	CASSLASEPLNEQFF	TGTGCCAGCAGCTTGGCATCCGAGCCCCTAAATGAGCAGTTCTTC
-	-	TRBV6-5	TRBJ1-1	CASRMSASGNTEAFF	TGTGCCAGCCGGATGTCGGCATCGGGGAACACTGAAGCTTTCTTT
-	-	TRBV9	TRBJ2-3	CASSVEDGSFFSDTQYF	TGTGCCAGCAGCGTAGAAGACGGGAGCTTCTTCTCAGATACGCAGTATTTT
TRBD2	-	TRBV28	TRBJ2-2	CASSFWTSGLIGELFF	TGTGCCAGCAGTTTCTGGACTAGCGGCCTGATCGGGGAGCTGTTTTTT
TRBD2	few	TRBV6-2/TRBV6-3	TRBJ2-7	CASSLLLAGVGEQYF	TGTGCCAGCAGTCTCCTACTAGCGGGAGTGGGCGAGCAGTACTTC
-	-	TRBV7-6	TRBJ1-2	CASSLAFRGARENYGYTF	TGTGCCAGCAGCTTAGCGTTCCGGGGCGCGCGGGAGAACTATGGCTACACCTTC
-	-	TRBV5-4	TRBJ2-7	CASSLASNHEQYF	TGTGCCAGCAGCTTGGCTAGCAACCACGAGCAGTACTTC
-	-	TRBV9	TRBJ2-1	CASSVSGENNEQFF	TGTGCCAGCAGCGTTAGCGGAGAGAACAATGAGCAGTTCTTC
TRBD1	-	TRBV5-4	TRBJ1-1	CASSSDREDRTEAFF	TGTGCCAGCAGCTCGGACAGGGAGGATCGCACTGAAGCTTTCTTT
-	-	TRBV5-1	TRBJ1-2	CASSLEFGRGMHGYTF	TGCGCCAGCAGCTTGGAGTTCGGGAGGGGGATGCATGGCTACACCTTC
TRBD2	-	TRBV27	TRBJ2-4	CASSSRLAGAKNIQYF	TGTGCCAGCAGTTCCCGACTAGCGGGAGCCAAAAACATTCAGTACTTC
TRBD1	-	TRBV19	TRBJ1-2	CASSLEGTGYGYTF	TGTGCCAGTAGTCTGGAGGGGACAGGGTATGGCTACACCTTC
TRBD2	-	TRBV4-2	TRBJ2-1	CASSQDYASGRAKEQFF	TGTGCCAGCAGCCAAGATTACGCTAGCGGGAGGGCCAAAGAGCAGTTCTTC
TRBD2	-	TRBV7-2	TRBJ2-1	CASSLSGGSNEQFF	TGTGCCAGCAGCCTAAGCGGGGGAAGCAATGAGCAGTTCTTC
TRBD2	-	TRBV27	TRBJ2-7	CASSHTGGFYEQYF	TGTGCCAGCAGTCACACGGGAGGATTCTACGAGCAGTACTTC
TRBD2	-	TRBV10-3	TRBJ2-3	CAISDPGTSGRVTDTQYF	TGTGCCATCAGTGACCCCGGGACTAGCGGGAGGGTAACAGATACGCAGTATTTT
-	few	TRBV5-4	TRBJ2-7	CASSLGGIGWEQYF	TGTGCCAGCAGCTTGGGCGGGATTGGATGGGAGCAGTACTTC
-	-	TRBV29-1	TRBJ1-3	CSAVGYSGNTIYF	TGCAGCGCCGTCGGGTACTCTGGAAACACCATATATTTT
TRBD2	-	TRBV7-9	TRBJ2-1	CASSGGAGTSSYNEQFF	TGTGCCAGCAGCGGAGGCGCAGGGACTAGCTCCTACAATGAGCAGTTCTTC
TRBD1	-	TRBV19	TRBJ1-6	CASTGQGRSPLHF	TGTGCCAGTACCGGACAGGGGAGGTCACCCCTCCACTTT
-	-	TRBV29-1	TRBJ1-1	CSVFYLGVMNTEAFF	TGCAGCGTCTTCTATTTAGGGGTTATGAACACTGAAGCTTTCTTT
-	few	TRBV28	TRBJ2-3	CASSFLQGTDTQYF	TGTGCCAGCAGTTTCCTACAGGGCACAGATACGCAGTATTTT
-	-	TRBV2	TRBJ1-4	CASSEKDTTATNEKLFF	TGTGCCAGCAGTGAAAAAGATACGACAGCAACTAATGAAAAACTGTTTTTT
-	once	TRBV15	TRBJ1-2	CATSSGTPYGYTF	TGTGCCACCAGCAGCGGGACTCCCTATGGCTACACCTTC
-	-	TRBV4-1	TRBJ1-5	CASSPYNGGGFNGPNQPQHF	TGCGCCAGCAGCCCCTACAACGGGGGGGGGTTTAATGGGCCAAATCAGCCCCAGCATTTT
TRBD2	-	TRBV24-1	TRBJ2-2	CATSDLAGGGGELFF	TGTGCCACCAGTGACCTAGCGGGAGGAGGCGGGGAGCTGTTTTTT
-	-	TRBV5-4	TRBJ1-1	CASSPVPQGNTEAFF	TGTGCCAGCAGCCCGGTACCTCAGGGGAACACTGAAGCTTTCTTT
TRBD1	-	TRBV5-1	TRBJ2-5	CASTGQVQETQYF	TGCGCCAGCACGGGACAGGTCCAAGAGACCCAGTACTTC